The rows below give T cell receptor beta chains drawn from one sample of a study of blood T cell repertoires in COVID-19. The assay was immunoSEQ multiplex PCR, and TCRdb's table has in-frame clones only and misses some. The profile shows around 230,000 clones, 75% to 90% of them singletons. The sample taken for sequencing was PBMCs or T cells enriched from blood (not recorded which). All receptors derive from a woman aged 40 to 50 with acute COVID-19. Each CDR3 is given with its conserved first and last residue. Each record gives: clone size, D gene, J gene, V gene, CDR3 DNA, CDR3 protein. A D gene is named only where the DNA matches it firmly. Expanded clones are given a class, and other clones once, few, many or no size at all.

NA	TRBD2	TRBJ2-5	TRBV2	TGTGCCAGCAGTGATCAGCGGGGGGATCAAGAGACCCAGTACTTC	CASSDQRGDQETQYF
NA	NA	TRBJ1-1	TRBV25-1	TGTGCCAGCAGTGCGGAGAGAGCTTTCTTT	CASSAERAFF
many	TRBD1	TRBJ1-6	TRBV27	TGTGCCAGCAGCCTCGTGGGGGGACAGGGGGCGCAGGGTAATTCACCCCTCCACTTT	CASSLVGGQGAQGNSPLHF
NA	NA	TRBJ1-6	TRBV7-3	TGTGCCAGCAGCGAGGGGGGGAAGGATTCACCCCTCCACTTT	CASSEGGKDSPLHF
NA	NA	TRBJ1-2	TRBV27	TGTGCCAGCAGTCACGGGGGGACGGGGTATGGCTACACCTTC	CASSHGGTGYGYTF
NA	NA	TRBJ1-1	TRBV19	TGTGCCAGTAGTCCCTCAGGGATGCCTGAAGCTTTCTTT	CASSPSGMPEAFF
NA	NA	TRBJ1-2	TRBV12-2	TGTGCAAGTCGCTTAGCGCGCCGGACACCGAATTTACCCTATGGCTACACCTTC	CASRLARRTPNLPYGYTF
NA	TRBD1	TRBJ1-1	TRBV2	TGTGCCAGCCTCCGGGACAGGGGGCTAAGGGCCGGCGCTGAAGCTTTCTTT	CASLRDRGLRAGAEAFF
NA	NA	TRBJ2-3	TRBV27	TGTGCCAGCAGTTTGGTGCGGGATCGCACAGATACGCAGTATTTT	CASSLVRDRTDTQYF
NA	NA	TRBJ1-5	TRBV27	TGTGCCAGCAGTCCAAGCTCCGGACACATCAATCAGCCCCAGCATTTT	CASSPSSGHINQPQHF
few	NA	TRBJ1-2	TRBV10-1	TGCGCCAGCAGTGATTCCAGCTATGGCTACACCTTC	CASSDSSYGYTF
NA	NA	TRBJ1-2	TRBV9	TGTGCCAGCAGCGTAGAAGTCGGGGTTGGCTACACCTTC	CASSVEVGVGYTF
NA	TRBD1	TRBJ1-2	TRBV25-1	TGTGCCAGCAGATCTGACAGGGGGCGAACAGGTGGCTACACCTTC	CASRSDRGRTGGYTF
NA	TRBD1	TRBJ2-1	TRBV30	TGTGCCTGGAGTGCAGGACAGGGGCCAAACAATGAGCAGTTCTTC	CAWSAGQGPNNEQFF
NA	TRBD2	TRBJ2-7	TRBV18	TGTGCCAGCTCTCCCGTGCTAGCGGGGACCGTCGAGCAGTACTTC	CASSPVLAGTVEQYF
NA	TRBD1	TRBJ1-4	TRBV6-5	TGTGCCAGCGGGGGGAGGGGACAGGGGAATGAAAAACTGTTTTTT	CASGGRGQGNEKLFF
NA	TRBD2	TRBJ2-1	TRBV3-1/TRBV3-2	TGTGCCAGCAGCCACCGGGAGGGCACTGAGCAGTTCTTC	CASSHREGTEQFF
NA	TRBD2	TRBJ2-1	TRBV11-2	TGTGCCAGCAGCTCCCGGGGGGGCTCCTACAATGAGCAGTTCTTC	CASSSRGGSYNEQFF
NA	NA	TRBJ1-2	TRBV19	TGTGCCACCTTATTTTATGGCTACACCTTC	CATLFYGYTF
NA	NA	TRBJ2-2	TRBV5-1	TGCGCCAGCAGTACAGAGCCCACCGGGGAGCTGTTTTTT	CASSTEPTGELFF
NA	NA	TRBJ2-7	TRBV3-1/TRBV3-2	TGTGCCAGCAGCCTCGCCAGGACTTTATCATACGAGCAGTACTTC	CASSLARTLSYEQYF
NA	NA	TRBJ2-3	TRBV9	TGTGCCAGCAGCCTAGAATATAGGCGTGGTGGAGGGGATACGCAGTATTTT	CASSLEYRRGGGDTQYF
NA	NA	TRBJ1-1	TRBV19	TGTGCCAGTAGTATAGGCGTCAACACTGAAGCTTTCTTT	CASSIGVNTEAFF
NA	NA	TRBJ2-5	TRBV7-2	TGTGCCAGCAGCTTAGTCTTAGAGACCCAGTACTTC	CASSLVLETQYF
many	NA	TRBJ2-5	TRBV18	TGTGCCAGCTCACCGGACAGCCAAGAGACCCAGTACTTC	CASSPDSQETQYF
NA	NA	TRBJ2-6	TRBV7-3	TGTGCCAGCAGCTTAGATGGGGCTTCCTTCTCTGGGGCCAACGTCCTGACTTTC	CASSLDGASFSGANVLTF
few	NA	TRBJ1-1	TRBV5-8	TGTGCCAGCAGCTCCTACCTACTCCTGAACACTGAAGCTTTCTTT	CASSSYLLLNTEAFF
NA	NA	TRBJ1-1	TRBV6-5	TGTGCCAGCAGTCCGCTCCAGGGTTTGAACACTGAAGCTTTCTTT	CASSPLQGLNTEAFF
NA	NA	TRBJ1-4	TRBV10-1	TGCGCCAGCCGCCCCAGTAATGAAAAACTGTTTTTT	CASRPSNEKLFF
NA	NA	TRBJ2-3	TRBV4-1	TGCGCCAGCAGCCAAGATTCCTATATCCATTCGTATTTT	CASSQDSYIHSYF